This T cell receptor (beta chain) is from a study of blood T cell repertoires in COVID-19. Study background: COVID-19 samples, acute and convalescent, were from the United States, Italy and Spain.

The assay was immunoSEQ multiplex PCR, and TCRdb's table has in-frame clones only and misses some. The sample holds about 140,000 clones, over 75% seen once. V was clipped by 6 bases and J by 5 bases, with 13 bases between them. The CDR3 is 14 amino acids. Germline assignment: CDR1 MDHEN and CDR2 SYDVKM. The sample was peripheral blood. The gene calls are TRBV28 and TRBJ2-2; D possibly corresponds to TRBD1 (6 bases). The clonotype was recovered from a human donor in a cohort sampled during active COVID-19. The CDR3: CASSLGHLTGELFF. In nucleotides, the CDR3 is TGTGCCAGCAGCCTGGGACATTTAACCGGGGAGCTGTTTTTT.